The rows below give T cell receptor beta chains drawn from one sample of a study of glioma-infiltrating T cells after dendritic cell vaccination. Generated by immunoSEQ multiplex PCR, the TCRdb table keeps only in-frame clones and is missing some. Of fewer than 75,000 clones listed, 70% to 90% were seen once; the top ten hold roughly 10%. The sample consisted of blood, taken after dendritic cell vaccination. All receptors derive from a human donor with glioblastoma. Both conserved end residues are part of each CDR3. Each record gives: clone size, D gene, J gene, V gene, CDR3 protein, CDR3 DNA. D genes are given only for firm matches. Rows give clone size only sometimes, using once, few, many, or a class for an expanded clone.

clone_size: NA
d_call: NA
j_call: TRBJ1-2
v_call: TRBV19
cdr3_aa: CASVPTSGDYGYTF
cdr3_nt: TGTGCCAGTGTACCGACATCGGGGGATTATGGCTACACCTTC

clone_size: NA
d_call: NA
j_call: TRBJ2-5
v_call: TRBV6-5
cdr3_aa: CASSHQTVGETQYF
cdr3_nt: TGTGCCAGCAGCCATCAGACAGTTGGAGAGACCCAGTACTTC

clone_size: NA
d_call: TRBD1
j_call: TRBJ2-5
v_call: TRBV10-3
cdr3_aa: CAISDSRDRGLQETQYF
cdr3_nt: TGTGCCATCAGTGACAGCCGGGACAGGGGACTCCAAGAGACCCAGTACTTC

clone_size: NA
d_call: NA
j_call: TRBJ1-2
v_call: TRBV6-5
cdr3_aa: CASSYLDSTNYGYTF
cdr3_nt: TGTGCCAGCAGTTACCTCGACAGTACTAACTATGGCTACACCTTC

clone_size: NA
d_call: NA
j_call: TRBJ1-4
v_call: TRBV30
cdr3_aa: CAWNEETHEKLFF
cdr3_nt: TGTGCCTGGAATGAGGAAACTCATGAAAAACTGTTTTTT

clone_size: NA
d_call: TRBD1
j_call: TRBJ1-2
v_call: TRBV5-6
cdr3_aa: CASSLGGQGMYSGSYTF
cdr3_nt: TGTGCCAGCAGCTTGGGGGGACAGGGAATGTATTCGGGTAGCTACACCTTC

clone_size: NA
d_call: TRBD2
j_call: TRBJ2-2
v_call: TRBV5-6
cdr3_aa: CASSGTLAGVNTGELFF
cdr3_nt: TGTGCCAGCAGCGGGACCCTAGCGGGGGTGAACACCGGGGAGCTGTTTTTT

clone_size: NA
d_call: TRBD2
j_call: TRBJ2-3
v_call: TRBV5-4
cdr3_aa: CASSLVLAGAGTDTQYF
cdr3_nt: TGTGCCAGCAGCTTGGTTCTAGCGGGGGCCGGCACAGATACGCAGTATTTT

clone_size: few
d_call: NA
j_call: TRBJ1-1
v_call: TRBV7-9
cdr3_aa: CASSPSLGKNTEAFF
cdr3_nt: TGTGCCAGCAGCCCAAGCCTCGGGAAGAACACTGAAGCTTTCTTT

clone_size: NA
d_call: NA
j_call: TRBJ1-5
v_call: TRBV2
cdr3_aa: CASSEWWGVSNQPQHF
cdr3_nt: TGTGCCAGCAGTGAGTGGTGGGGGGTGAGCAATCAGCCCCAGCATTTT